Shown below are 11 T cell receptor beta chains from a single sample sequenced in a study of blood T cell repertoires in COVID-19. Data came from immunoSEQ multiplex PCR; TCRdb stores just in-frame clones and leaves some out. The sample lists about 62,000 clones, around 83% occurring once. The specimen sequenced was peripheral blood. The receptor set was obtained from a human donor in a cohort sampled during active COVID-19.

The chain employs TRBV19 and TRBJ1-1; TRBD1 might be the D (5 bases). The V gene's germline CDR1 is LNHDA and CDR2 SQIVND (reference sequence). V lost 1 base and J 1 base, leaving 7 bases between the germline ends. The CDR3 contains 14 residues. This CDR3 is CASSIGGTNTEAFF. As DNA, the CDR3 is TGTGCCAGTAGTATAGGGGGCACGAACACTGAAGCTTTCTTT.

A single count supports this clone. The chain links TRBV9 to TRBJ1-4, with D maybe TRBD1 (5 bases). This CDR3 comprises 15 residues. In germline, CDR1 is SGDLS, CDR2 YYNGEE. V shed 1 base and J shed 6 bases, with 13 bases lying between them. As DNA, the CDR3 is TGTGCCAGCAGCGTAACGGGCAGGGAGGATGAAAAACTGTTTTTT. This codes for CASSVTGREDEKLFF.

V usage is TRBV5-1 and J usage is TRBJ1-2; D gene ambiguous. Trimming stripped 0 bases from V and 1 base from J, with 4 bases between. The length of the CDR3 is 13 residues. CDR1 is SGHRS, CDR2 YFSETQ, per germline. CDR3 bases: TGCGCCAGCAGCTTGGACAGTAACTATGGCTACACCTTC. Translated, it gives CASSLDSNYGYTF.

V is TRBV6-6 and J is TRBJ2-2; 7 nucleotides agree with TRBD1. Germline lookup yields CDR1 MNHNY and CDR2 SVGAGI (reference sequence). This CDR3 is 16 amino acids long. J was trimmed by 0 bases and V by 3 bases; bases with no gene match: 4. CDR3 nucleotides: TGTGCCAGCAGTTATCGAGACAGGGCGAACACCGGGGAGCTGTTTTTT. Translating it yields CASSYRDRANTGELFF.

This clone was counted only a few times. V usage is TRBV20-1 and J usage is TRBJ1-1, with TRBD1 as a possible D gene (6 bases). Per the germline V gene, CDR1 is DFQATT and CDR2 is SNEGSKA (reference sequence). The CDR3 contains 15 residues. Trimming took off 3 bases at V and 5 bases at J, with 19 bases between the two ends. In DNA form, the CDR3 reads TGCAGTGCTAGTTTCCCGCGGGGGCTGGGAACTGAAGCTTTCTTT. Translation: CSASFPRGLGTEAFF.

The chain links TRBV10-3 to TRBJ1-1, with 7 positions matching TRBD1. The V gene end was trimmed by 8 bases and the J gene end by 3 bases; junction bases not matched to a gene: 6. Per germline, CDR1 ENHRY and CDR2 SYGVKD. The CDR3 is 13 amino acids. CDR3 protein: CAIWTGGDTEAFF. The DNA of the CDR3 is TGTGCCATCTGGACAGGCGGGGACACTGAAGCTTTCTTT.

The chain joins TRBV20-1 to TRBJ2-7, with D perhaps TRBD2 (5 bases). V lost 3 bases to trimming and J lost 2 bases, with 11 bases between them. The CDR3 runs 13 residues. Germline lookup yields CDR1 DFQATT and CDR2 SNEGSKA (reference sequence). CDR3 sequence (DNA): TGCAGTGCTAGTGCTCCGGGGACCTACGAGCAGTACTTC. Amino acid sequence: CSASAPGTYEQYF.

The gene calls are TRBV7-2 and TRBJ1-6; D is unresolved. There are 14 residues in the CDR3. Trimming took off 3 bases at V and 9 bases at J, with 12 bases between the two ends. CDR1 and CDR2 (germline): SGHTA, FQGNSA. CDR3 in DNA: TGTGCCAGCAGCTTCGGTGCACGGAGTTCACCCCTCCACTTT. It specifies CASSFGARSSPLHF.

The chain is built from TRBV27 and TRBJ2-7, with TRBD1 matching 9 bases. After removal of 5 bases from V and 1 base from J, the junction contained 12 bases not matched to a gene. CDR1 is MNHEY, CDR2 SMNVEV, per germline (reference sequence). CDR3 length: 17 amino acids. Here the CDR3 reads CASSVQPRDRVSYEQYF. For the CDR3, the DNA is TGTGCCAGCAGTGTCCAACCCCGGGACAGGGTTTCCTACGAGCAGTACTTC.

The rearrangement uses TRBV7-2 and TRBJ2-7, with TRBD2 matching 8 bases. With 2 bases clipped from V and 7 bases from J, the junction kept 13 bases outside the gene matches. This CDR3 has 16 amino acids. The germline V gene has CDR1 SGHTA and CDR2 FQGNSA. The CDR3 region is CASSLSQRGPTGEQYF. The CDR3, as DNA: TGTGCCAGCAGCTTATCCCAGCGGGGGCCCACGGGAGAGCAGTACTTC.

The V gene is TRBV11-2, the J gene TRBJ2-1; D might be TRBD2 (5 bases). This CDR3 contains 14 residues. Trimming removed 8 bases at V and 0 bases at J, with 11 bases between. Germline V lookup: CDR1 SGHAT, CDR2 FQNNGV. Here the CDR3 DNA reads TGTGCCAGCCTTAGCGAGAGCTCCTACAATGAGCAGTTCTTC. Its protein is CASLSESSYNEQFF. Full variable domain (rest looked up from reference TRBV11-2 and TRBJ2-1): EAGVAQSPRYKIIEKRQSVAFWCNPISGHATLYWYQQILGQGPKLLIQFQNNGVVDDSQLPKDRFSAERLKGVDSTLKIQPAKLEDSAVYLCASLSESSYNEQFFGPGTRLTVL.